This TCR beta chain appears in the sequencing data of a study of blood T cells in healthy people across ages. Trimming removed 5 bases at V and 12 bases at J, with 17 bases between. The CDR3 covers 14 residues. Germline V gene sequence: CDR1 MDHEN, CDR2 SYDVKM. The second PCR ran about 6 to 11 cycles with a sample-barcoded 5' primer and J-beta primers. TCRdb ran MiXCR on the 5' RACE reads and lists one entry per CDR3 protein. The sample includes under 1,000,000 distinct CDR3 sequences, 46% of them seen just once. Specimen: blood. This sequence was found in an elderly man in good health. V usage is TRBV28 and J usage is TRBJ2-6, with a tentative D call TRBD1 (6 bases). CDR3 in amino acids: CASSLDSPLPVLTF. The DNA for the CDR3 is TGTGCCAGCAGTCTGGACAGCCCTCTCCCCGTCCTGACTTTC.